This T cell receptor (beta chain) appears in the sequencing data of a study of identical twins. Trimming removed 3 bases at V and 1 base at J, with 12 bases between. The CDR3 spans 15 residues. TCRdb re-derived calls from the 5' RACE reads in MiXCR, one entry per CDR3 protein. The sample shows about 920,000 distinct CDR3 sequences, 9% to 15% of them seen only once. These same records also appear under a second study, on yellow fever vaccine responses in identical twins.

Source material: PBMCs. The sequence derives from a woman aged 18-35 years in good health. This chain links TRBV12-3 or TRBV12-4 with TRBJ1-1; D ambiguous. The CDR3 protein is CASSLTQPRNTEAFF. As DNA, the CDR3 is TGTGCCAGCAGTTTGACCCAACCGAGGAACACTGAAGCTTTCTTT.